These 26 T cell receptor beta chains were all obtained from the same sample, sequenced in a study of cytomegalovirus exposure and HLA in healthy donors. The PCR ran on 60 Vbeta and 13 Jbeta primers. Measured with immunoSEQ multiplex PCR; TCRdb has only the in-frame clones, and not every one. The sample includes around 78,000 clones, 72% of them seen just once. Sequenced input: PBMCs. The receptors come from a woman aged 35 to 49 in good health and CMV-seropositive.

The chain employs TRBV10-1 and TRBJ2-1, with 14 bases that match TRBD2. The trim removed 2 bases at V and 8 bases at J, leaving 2 bases unmatched. The CDR3 has 15 amino acids. Germline V gene lookup returns CDR1 WNHNN and CDR2 SYGVQD (reference sequence). The CDR3 DNA sequence: TGCGCCAGCAGTGAGCAGACTAGCGGGGGGGATGAGCAGTTCTTC. This codes for CASSEQTSGGDEQFF.

This sequence joins TRBV5-6 and TRBJ1-1; tentative D call: TRBD1 (5 bases). CDR1 is SGHDT, CDR2 YYEEEE, per germline. V dropped 2 bases and J dropped 0 bases, with 11 bases sitting between them. The CDR3 consists of 15 residues. The DNA of the CDR3 is TGTGCCAGCAGCTTCCCGGACACCGTGAACACTGAAGCTTTCTTT. It yields the protein CASSFPDTVNTEAFF. Looking up the rest from reference TRBV5-6 and TRBJ1-1 gives the full variable domain: DAGVTQSPTHLIKTRGQQVTLRCSPKSGHDTVSWYQQALGQGPQFIFQYYEEEERQRGNFPDRFSGHQFPNYSSELNVNALLLGDSALYLCASSFPDTVNTEAFFGQGTRLTVV.

CDR3: CASSLRVLVGEKLFF. The CDR3 DNA reads TGTGCCAGCAGCCTGAGGGTTTTAGTCGGGGAAAAACTGTTTTTT. V and J are TRBV7-2 and TRBJ1-4, with D unclear. V was clipped by 5 bases and J by 8 bases, with 18 bases between them. The CDR3 runs to 15 residues. The germline V gene has CDR1 SGHTA and CDR2 FQGNSA.

The CDR3 nucleotides are TGTGCCAGCAGGATACCTCGAGGGAACACTGAAGCTTTCTTT. Translation: CASRIPRGNTEAFF. The chain uses TRBV28 and TRBJ1-1; D is unresolved. The germline CDR1 and CDR2 sequences are MDHEN and SYDVKM. V was shortened by 6 bases and J by 1 base, with 12 bases between the two germline ends. This CDR3 region has 14 residues.

Details on this clone: At one boundary the junction diverges from the germline segment, which might be a read error. The J gene is TRBJ1-1, the V gene TRBV5-6; D is unresolved. CDR3 size: 13 residues. Germline V gene lookup returns CDR1 SGHDT and CDR2 YYEEEE. The CDR3 sequence is CASTLRVSFEAFF. As DNA, the CDR3 is TGTGCCAGCACCTTGCGGGTGTCCTTTGAAGCTTTCTTT.

The gene calls are TRBV28 and TRBJ2-7; 8 bases match TRBD2. V shed 6 bases, J shed 0 bases, and the junction held 7 bases outside the gene matches. The CDR3 spans 15 residues. Germline V gene data show CDR1 as MDHEN and CDR2 as SYDVKM. CDR3 sequence reads: CASSPMAGGSYEQYF. The CDR3 DNA sequence: TGTGCCAGCAGCCCAATGGCGGGGGGCTCCTACGAGCAGTACTTC.

Concerning this clone: Other DNA sequences in this sample translate to the same CDR3. V gene TRBV7-9 combines with J gene TRBJ1-1; D remains ambiguous. Germline CDR1 is SEHNR and CDR2 is FQNEAQ (reference sequence). This CDR3 is built from 13 residues. V was pared by 3 bases and J by 1 base, with 6 bases between. CDR3 DNA: TGTGCCAGCAGCTTGAGGGAGAACACTGAAGCTTTCTTT. Translating gives CASSLRENTEAFF. The full variable domain, with the rest looked up from reference TRBV7-9 and TRBJ1-1, is DTGVSQNPRHKITKRGQNVTFRCDPISEHNRLYWYRQTLGQGPEFLTYFQNEAQLEKSRLLSDRFSAERPKGSFSTLEIQRTEQGDSAMYLCASSLRENTEAFFGQGTRLTVV.

V is TRBV6-5 and J is TRBJ2-7; 13 positions match TRBD2. This CDR3 is 15 amino acids long. V was clipped by 0 bases and J by 9 bases; unmatched bases: 5. Germline-derived CDR1 and CDR2 are MNHEY and SVGAGI. The CDR3 reads CASSYSGTSGDPQYF. The CDR3 DNA sequence: TGTGCCAGCAGTTACTCCGGGACTAGCGGGGACCCGCAGTACTTC.

The chain uses TRBV27 and TRBJ2-5; weak D call: TRBD1 (6 bases). Germline-derived CDR1 and CDR2 are MNHEY and SMNVEV (reference sequence). V was shortened by 5 bases and J by 5 bases, with 9 bases between the two germline ends. The CDR3 has 12 amino acids. This chain's CDR3 is CASSIRGETQYF. The CDR3 nucleotides are TGTGCCAGCAGTATAAGGGGGGAGACCCAGTACTTC.

The chain recombines TRBV9 with TRBJ1-2, with unresolved D. The CDR3 is 16 residues long. Looked up from germline, CDR1 is SGDLS and CDR2 is YYNGEE. V was shortened by 0 bases and J by 7 bases, with 19 bases between the two germline ends. The CDR3 protein is CASSVGVGRLSSGYTF. The CDR3 DNA sequence: TGTGCCAGCAGCGTAGGTGTGGGCCGGCTTTCCTCTGGCTACACCTTC.

The chain links TRBV30 to TRBJ2-3; 9 bases are a match to TRBD1. V lost 0 bases, J lost 1 base, and 5 bases stayed unmatched. CDR1 and CDR2 (germline): GTSNPN, SVGIG (reference sequence). The CDR3 is made up of 16 amino acids. CDR3 protein: CAWSVRWTGGTDTQYF. In DNA, the CDR3 is TGTGCCTGGAGTGTACGGTGGACAGGGGGCACAGATACGCAGTATTTT.

This sequence joins TRBV28 and TRBJ2-7; the match to TRBD1 covers 7 bases. J gave up 2 bases and V 6 bases, and 10 bases lay outside the gene matches. Germline lookup yields CDR1 MDHEN and CDR2 SYDVKM. The CDR3 length is 15 residues. In nucleotides, the CDR3 is TGTGCCAGCAGCCCCCTCGGACAGGACCCCTACGAGCAGTACTTC. Translating it yields CASSPLGQDPYEQYF.

The V gene is TRBV2, the J gene TRBJ2-1; no clear D. The CDR3 sequence is 15 residues long. V lost 8 bases to trimming and J lost 5 bases, with 19 bases between them. Germline V gives CDR1 SNHLY, CDR2 FYNNEI. The CDR3 sequence: CASCFRPTLHNEQFF. The CDR3 bases are TGTGCCAGCTGTTTTCGGCCTACACTACACAATGAGCAGTTCTTC.

The chain employs TRBV7-2 and TRBJ2-3; D is unclear. The CDR3 is 14 amino acids. V lost 1 base and J 0 bases, leaving 5 bases between the germline ends. Germline V gives CDR1 SGHTA, CDR2 FQGNSA. In DNA, the CDR3 is TGTGCCAGCAGCTTAGACACCAGCACAGATACGCAGTATTTT. Translating it yields CASSLDTSTDTQYF.

The genes are TRBV2 and TRBJ1-1, with D unclear. Germline-derived CDR1 and CDR2 are SNHLY and FYNNEI. The V gene lost 8 bases and the J gene lost 5 bases, with 12 bases spanning the gap. The length of the CDR3 is 12 residues. CDR3 amino acids: CASRGRGTEAFF. For the CDR3, the DNA is TGTGCCAGCCGAGGGCGTGGGACTGAAGCTTTCTTT. The complete variable domain, with remaining parts taken from reference TRBV2 and TRBJ1-1, reads EPEVTQTPSHQVTQMGQEVILRCVPISNHLYFYWYRQILGQKVEFLVSFYNNEISEKSEIFDDQFSVERPDGSNFTLKIRSTKLEDSAMYFCASRGRGTEAFFGQGTRLTVV.

The chain couples TRBV6-5 to TRBJ1-1; no clear D gene. Germline values: CDR1 MNHEY, CDR2 SVGAGI. Trimming stripped 6 bases from V and 7 bases from J, with 15 bases between. The CDR3 length is 13 residues. CDR3 sequence: CASSSQYQIEAFF. The DNA of the CDR3 is TGTGCCAGCAGCTCACAGTACCAAATTGAAGCTTTCTTT.

The chain is built from TRBV9 and TRBJ2-7; possible D gene TRBD1, 6 bases. The CDR3 loop spans 16 amino acids. Germline CDR1 is SGDLS and CDR2 is YYNGEE. V was shortened by 4 bases and J by 9 bases, with 26 bases between the two germline ends. CDR3 DNA: TGTGCCAGCAGCCCGTCCCCGGACAGCACCTCCCTAGGGCAGTACTTC. This translates into CASSPSPDSTSLGQYF.

This clone appeared once. This rearrangement joins TRBV4-2 to TRBJ2-1; 9 bases match TRBD2. The length of the CDR3 is 15 residues. The germline V gene has CDR1 LGHNA and CDR2 YNFKEQ. With V trimmed by 4 bases and J by 3 bases, 4 bases remained unmatched. CDR3 amino acids: CASSLGLANYNEQFF. Here the CDR3 DNA reads TGTGCCAGCAGCCTTGGACTAGCGAACTACAATGAGCAGTTCTTC.

CDR3 loop: CASATGFSGNTIYF. In nucleotides, the CDR3 is TGTGCCAGCGCCACAGGCTTCTCTGGAAACACCATATATTTT. This chain links TRBV18 with TRBJ1-3; D is perhaps TRBD1 (5 bases). The CDR3 contains 14 residues. V lost 8 bases to trimming and J lost 0 bases, with 11 bases between them. The germline CDR1 and CDR2 sequences are KGHSH and LQKENI.

V and J are TRBV19 and TRBJ1-1; TRBD1 is a possible D gene (5 bases). CDR3 size: 14 residues. Germline values: CDR1 LNHDA, CDR2 SQIVND (reference sequence). The V gene lost 6 bases and the J gene lost 4 bases, with 15 bases spanning the gap. Written as DNA, the CDR3 is TGTGCCAGTAGGACCTCAACAGGCGGCACTGAAGCTTTCTTT. Its translation is CASRTSTGGTEAFF.

The rearrangement uses TRBV30 and TRBJ2-3, with D possibly TRBD2 on 5 matching bases. There are 13 residues in the CDR3. Germline CDR1 and CDR2: GTSNPN and SVGIG (reference sequence). V shed 5 bases and J shed 4 bases, with 13 bases lying between them. CDR3: CAWSSSRADTQYF. The DNA for the CDR3 is TGTGCCTGGTCTAGCTCGAGGGCAGATACGCAGTATTTT. Combining the CDR3 with reference TRBV30 and TRBJ2-3 gives the whole variable domain SQTIHQWPATLVQPVGSPLSLECTVEGTSNPNLYWYRQAAGRGLQLLFYSVGIGQISSEVPQNLSASRPQDRQFILSSKKLLLSDSGFYLCAWSSSRADTQYFGPGTRLTVL.

The chain is built from TRBV29-1 and TRBJ2-1; the match to TRBD1 covers 7 bases. This CDR3 region has 12 residues. The germline V gene has CDR1 SQVTM and CDR2 ANQGSEA. V shed 6 bases and J 5 bases; nucleotides not matched to a gene: 4. DNA of the CDR3: TGCAGCGTCGGGACAGCGAACAATGAGCAGTTCTTC. This sequence encodes CSVGTANNEQFF.

The CDR3 sequence: CARSAGQVDNSNQPQHF. The CDR3 DNA reads as TGTGCCAGAAGCGCCGGACAGGTCGATAATAGCAATCAGCCCCAGCATTTT. This rearrangement joins TRBV5-3 to TRBJ1-5; the match to TRBD1 covers 7 bases. TRBV5-3 is filed as an ORF, its function uncertain. The V segment lost 4 bases and the J segment 0 bases; nucleotides outside the gene matches: 10. The CDR3 spans 17 residues.

This chain links TRBV30 with TRBJ2-1, with 7 bases fitting TRBD2. CDR3 size: 13 residues. Looked up from germline, CDR1 is GTSNPN and CDR2 is SVGIG (reference sequence). The ends lost 2 bases at V and 6 bases at J; junction bases unmatched: 4. CDR3 nucleotide sequence: TGTGCCTGGAGTCCCCTAGCGGCCAATGAGCAGTTCTTC. Amino acid sequence: CAWSPLAANEQFF.

This clone showed up just a few times. This chain joins TRBV11-2 and TRBJ2-7; 7 nucleotides line up with TRBD1. Germline CDR1 SGHAT, CDR2 FQNNGV. The CDR3 has 17 amino acids. Trimming took 1 base from V and 2 from J; bases not matched to a gene: 11. CDR3: CASSLVQGTDKPYEQYF. The CDR3 DNA follows: TGTGCCAGCAGCTTAGTCCAGGGGACAGATAAACCCTACGAGCAGTACTTC.

The genes are TRBV18 and TRBJ1-5; D may be TRBD1 (6 bases). Germline V gives CDR1 KGHSH, CDR2 LQKENI. The CDR3 extends over 14 amino acids. V dropped 4 bases and J dropped 4 bases, with 11 bases sitting between them. The CDR3 nucleotides are TGTGCCAGCTCACTCGGACAGATTAATCAGCCCCAGCATTTT. This translates into CASSLGQINQPQHF.